The next 4 T cell receptor beta chains were all read from a single sample in a study of T cells after posttransplantation cyclophosphamide. The method was immunoSEQ multiplex PCR; TCRdb's version includes in-frame clones alone and lacks a portion of them. The sample contains tens of thousands of clones, about 97% of which appear only once. Cells defined as naive were viable CD3+CD4+ or CD3+CD8+ and CCR7+CD45RA+CD45RO-CD95-CD27+CD28+. The sample was naive CD4+ T cells sorted from PBMCs. These receptors were taken from a man between 45 and 60 years old in good health, CMV-negative, and a related stem cell transplant donor.

The chain has TRBV5-4 and TRBJ2-2; D unresolved. The CDR3 contains 15 residues. V gave up 4 bases and J gave up 2 bases, with 12 bases separating them. Per germline, CDR1 SGHNT and CDR2 YYREEE (reference sequence). In DNA form, the CDR3 reads TGTGCCAGCAGCACCAGGTCCACAAACACCGGGGAGCTGTTTTTT. Residues: CASSTRSTNTGELFF.

The CDR3 is CASIGGRTNEQFF. CDR3 coding DNA: TGTGCCAGTATAGGCGGGAGGACCAATGAGCAGTTCTTC. The chain recombines TRBV19 with TRBJ2-1; 8 bases line up with TRBD2. J gave up 6 bases and V 7 bases, and 5 bases lay outside the gene matches. Germline-derived CDR1 and CDR2 are LNHDA and SQIVND (reference sequence). The CDR3 has 13 residues.

The chain uses TRBV10-3 and TRBJ1-2; the match to TRBD1 covers 8 bases. The V segment lost 10 bases and the J segment 5 bases; nucleotides outside the gene matches: 3. Germline V gene sequence: CDR1 ENHRY, CDR2 SYGVKD. The CDR3 has 11 residues. This CDR3 is CATGQGYGYTF. Written as DNA, the CDR3 is TGTGCCACAGGACAGGGATATGGCTACACCTTC.

V usage is TRBV9 and J usage is TRBJ1-3; D might be TRBD1 (6 bases). V gave up 4 bases and J gave up 3 bases, with 14 bases separating them. CDR1 is SGDLS and CDR2 is YYNGEE in the germline V gene. CDR3 length: 15 amino acids. This chain's CDR3 is CASSSTGNIGNTIYF. For the CDR3, the DNA is TGTGCCAGCAGCTCGACAGGAAACATTGGAAACACCATATATTTT.